This paragraph covers one T cell receptor (beta chain) sequence. The data were obtained in a study of blood T cell repertoires in COVID-19. The CDR3 runs 16 residues. V lost 1 base to trimming and J lost 5 bases; unmatched junction nucleotides: 7. Germline assignment: CDR1 SNHLY and CDR2 FYNNEI. The repertoire was sequenced with immunoSEQ multiplex PCR; TCRdb's copy has only in-frame clones and lacks some. The sample includes roughly 410,000 clones, about 90% of them seen just once. The material sequenced was peripheral blood. The sequence was obtained from an older woman with COVID-19, enrolled during active disease. This sequence joins TRBV2 and TRBJ2-3, with 9 bases matching TRBD2. Written as DNA, the CDR3 is TGTGCCAGCAGTGAAGTAGGCGGGGGGGAGAAAGATACGCAGTATTTT. This translates into CASSEVGGGEKDTQYF.